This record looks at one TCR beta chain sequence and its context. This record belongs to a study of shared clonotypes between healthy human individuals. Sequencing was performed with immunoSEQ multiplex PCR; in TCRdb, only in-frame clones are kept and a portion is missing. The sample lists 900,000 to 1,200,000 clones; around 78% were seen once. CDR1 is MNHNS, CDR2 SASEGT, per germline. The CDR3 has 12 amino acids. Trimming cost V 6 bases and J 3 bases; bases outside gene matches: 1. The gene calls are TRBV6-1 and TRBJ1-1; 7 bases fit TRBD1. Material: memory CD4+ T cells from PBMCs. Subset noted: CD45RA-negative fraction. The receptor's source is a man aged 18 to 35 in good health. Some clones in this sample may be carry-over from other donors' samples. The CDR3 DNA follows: TGTGCCAGCAGAGACAGGGACACTGAAGCTTTCTTT. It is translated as CASRDRDTEAFF.